One sample yielded the 18 T cell receptor beta chains listed below, sequenced in a study of control samples from healthy donors and cancer patients. TCRdb's table, derived via immunoSEQ multiplex PCR, lists solely in-frame clones and lacks some. The table has 100,000 to 150,000 clones, around 87% seen once; the top ten hold less than 9.5%. Sequencing input: blood. The receptors stem from a man aged 35 to 55 in good health.

This chain joins TRBV19 and TRBJ2-7; TRBD2 is a possible D gene (6 bases). From germline, CDR1 is LNHDA and CDR2 SQIVND (reference sequence). Between the trimmed V and J ends, which lost 8 bases and 7 bases, there was a span of 15 bases. This CDR3 comprises 12 residues. In DNA form, the CDR3 reads TGTGCCAGTGGCCGGGGGTCGGGGGAGCAGTACTTC. As protein: CASGRGSGEQYF. Supplemented by reference TRBV19 and TRBJ2-7, the full variable domain reads DGGITQSPKYLFRKEGQNVTLSCEQNLNHDAMYWYRQDPGQGLRLIYYSQIVNDFQKGDIAEGYSVSREKKESFPLTVTSAQKNPTAFYLCASGRGSGEQYFGPGTRLTVT.

The V call is TRBV25-1, the J call TRBJ2-1; TRBD2 agrees at 8 bases. This CDR3 is built from 17 residues. Losses at the gene ends were 1 base for V and 4 bases for J; bases not matched to a gene: 9. CDR1 MGHDK and CDR2 SYGVNS come from the germline V gene. The CDR3, as DNA: TGTGCCAGCAGTGAATCCCGGACTAGCACCATATACAATGAGCAGTTCTTC. It specifies CASSESRTSTIYNEQFF.

This sequence joins TRBV27 and TRBJ2-1; 7 nucleotides align to TRBD2. The CDR3 runs 18 residues. The junction had 13 bases not matched to a gene; V was cut back by 5 bases and J by 0 bases. In germline, CDR1 is MNHEY, CDR2 SMNVEV (reference sequence). As DNA, the CDR3 is TGTGCCAGCAGTGAGACTAGGGTTGGCGGGAGCTCCTACAATGAGCAGTTCTTC. Protein: CASSETRVGGSSYNEQFF.

The V call is TRBV4-1, the J call TRBJ2-1; D is possibly TRBD2 (6 bases). V was clipped by 3 bases and J by 4 bases, with 16 bases between them. The germline CDR1 and CDR2 sequences are MGHRA and YSYEKL. The CDR3 length is 16 residues. The CDR3 DNA follows: TGCGCCAGCAGCCAGGGACCGGGACTTCGTTACAATGAGCAGTTCTTC. Translated: CASSQGPGLRYNEQFF.

The V call is TRBV4-3, the J call TRBJ2-7; D is possibly TRBD1 or TRBD2 (7 bases each). CDR3 length equals 16 residues. Germline assignment: CDR1 LGHNA and CDR2 YSLEER. The ends were cut back, 4 bases at V and 3 bases at J, with 19 bases in the middle. This CDR3 is CASSPGGGGGVYEQYF. CDR3 nucleotides: TGCGCCAGCAGCCCAGGGGGGGGAGGTGGTGTCTACGAGCAGTACTTC.

This chain uses TRBV7-2 with TRBJ2-5, with a weak D call TRBD2 (7 bases). This CDR3 comprises 14 residues. In germline, CDR1 is SGHTA, CDR2 FQGNSA. The V gene lost 2 bases and the J gene lost 5 bases, with 12 bases spanning the gap. The CDR3 sequence: CASSLRGGLETQYF. In nucleotides, the CDR3 is TGTGCCAGCAGCTTAAGGGGGGGCTTGGAGACCCAGTACTTC.

This chain links TRBV6-5 with TRBJ2-3; 12 nucleotides agree with TRBD2. Unmatched junction bases numbered 4, after V lost 5 bases and J lost 4 bases. Germline CDR1 MNHEY, CDR2 SVGAGI. The CDR3 sequence is 15 residues long. The CDR3 nucleotides are TGTGCCAGCAGTATGACTAGCGGGGGCCCAGATACGCAGTATTTT. It specifies CASSMTSGGPDTQYF.

V gene TRBV7-9 combines with J gene TRBJ2-3; 12 bases are shared with TRBD2. This CDR3 contains 19 residues. Germline V gene sequence: CDR1 SEHNR, CDR2 FQNEAQ (reference sequence). The V segment lost 6 bases and the J segment 1 base; nucleotides outside the gene matches: 14. CDR3 DNA sequence: TGTGCCAGCAGACACCCACTAGCGGGGGGCCTCGGGGGCACAGATACGCAGTATTTT. It specifies CASRHPLAGGLGGTDTQYF.

This chain joins TRBV27 and TRBJ1-5; D remains unclear. V shed 6 bases and J shed 6 bases, with 12 bases lying between them. Germline CDR1 MNHEY, CDR2 SMNVEV (reference sequence). The CDR3 extends over 13 amino acids. The CDR3 here is CASSVSGIQPQHF. DNA for the CDR3: TGTGCCAGCAGCGTATCGGGGATTCAGCCCCAGCATTTT.

The V call is TRBV24-1, the J call TRBJ2-1; 7 positions match TRBD2. Germline V CDR1 and CDR2: KGHDR, SFDVKD. The CDR3 sequence is 14 residues long. The ends lost 10 bases at V and 8 bases at J; junction bases unmatched: 13. CDR3 sequence reads: CATGASGISYEQFF. The CDR3, as DNA: TGTGCCACAGGAGCTAGCGGCATTTCTTATGAGCAGTTCTTC.

The CDR3 sequence: CASSAKPRDHYGYTF. The CDR3 DNA reads TGTGCCAGTAGTGCGAAGCCCAGGGATCACTATGGCTACACCTTC. The chain combines TRBV19 with TRBJ1-2; a weak D match, TRBD1 (5 bases). In germline, CDR1 is LNHDA, CDR2 SQIVND (reference sequence). The CDR3 runs to 15 residues. Trimming pared 5 bases from V and 3 bases from J, leaving 16 bases between.

The chain carries TRBV13 and TRBJ2-7; 7 bases agree with TRBD1. The germline V gene encodes CDR1 PRHDT and CDR2 FYEKMQ (reference sequence). The CDR3 is 13 residues long. V lost 5 bases and J lost 4; bases outside the gene matches: 5. The CDR3 DNA follows: TGTGCCAGCAGCCTAAGACAGGGTTACGAGCAGTACTTC. Translated, it gives CASSLRQGYEQYF.

The chain has TRBV9 and TRBJ2-7, with TRBD1 matching 7 bases. The CDR3 contains 14 residues. Germline V CDR1 and CDR2: SGDLS, YYNGEE. V was pared by 3 bases and J by 0 bases, with 3 bases of the junction left unmatched. CDR3 residues: CASSAGTVSYEQYF. As DNA, the CDR3 is TGTGCCAGCAGCGCCGGGACAGTCTCCTACGAGCAGTACTTC.

V gene TRBV6-5 combines with J gene TRBJ1-2, with D unclear. The V and J ends lost 2 bases and 7 bases respectively, with 11 bases between them. CDR3 length equals 13 residues. CDR1 and CDR2 from the germline V gene are MNHEY and SVGAGI. The CDR3 bases are TGTGCCAGCAGTTACAAGGGTACGCGTGGCTACACCTTC. The encoded protein is CASSYKGTRGYTF.

The CDR3 nucleotides are TGCGCCAGCAGCCCGGGACAGGGGATTTCCTACGAGCAGTACTTC. It yields the protein CASSPGQGISYEQYF. The chain couples TRBV5-1 to TRBJ2-7; 10 bases map to TRBD1. Per the germline V gene, CDR1 is SGHRS and CDR2 is YFSETQ. The CDR3 is 15 amino acids. Germline trimming cut 4 bases from V and 1 base from J; bases unmatched to any gene: 5. The whole variable domain, filled in from reference TRBV5-1 and TRBJ2-7, reads KAGVTQTPRYLIKTRGQQVTLSCSPISGHRSVSWYQQTPGQGLQFLFEYFSETQRNKGNFPGRFSGRQFSNSRSEMNVSTLELGDSALYLCASSPGQGISYEQYFGPGTRLTVT.

This chain connects TRBV6-2 or TRBV6-3 to TRBJ1-5, with D uncertain. The CDR3 is 14 residues long. Between the trimmed V and J ends, which lost 4 bases and 7 bases, there was a span of 14 bases. The germline V gene encodes CDR1 MNHEY and CDR2 SVGEGT. CDR3 DNA: TGTGCCAGCAGTTGGCCCTTATTGGGACAGCCCCAGCATTTT. Its translation: CASSWPLLGQPQHF.

The chain's CDR3 is CASSLSQGNQPQHF. The CDR3 nucleotides read TGTGCCAGCAGTTTATCACAGGGCAATCAGCCCCAGCATTTT. V is TRBV27 and J is TRBJ1-5, with D possibly TRBD1 on 5 matching bases. V dropped 0 bases and J dropped 2 bases, with 5 bases sitting between them. The CDR3 has 14 amino acids. Per germline, CDR1 MNHEY and CDR2 SMNVEV (reference sequence).

The chain links TRBV10-2 to TRBJ1-1; tentatively, D is TRBD1 (5 bases). CDR3 length equals 15 residues. V was trimmed by 7 bases and J by 0 bases, leaving 15 bases between them. Germline CDR1 and CDR2: WSHSY and SAAADI. The CDR3 sequence is CASNELGTMNTEAFF. The CDR3 DNA is TGCGCCAGCAATGAACTAGGGACCATGAACACTGAAGCTTTCTTT.